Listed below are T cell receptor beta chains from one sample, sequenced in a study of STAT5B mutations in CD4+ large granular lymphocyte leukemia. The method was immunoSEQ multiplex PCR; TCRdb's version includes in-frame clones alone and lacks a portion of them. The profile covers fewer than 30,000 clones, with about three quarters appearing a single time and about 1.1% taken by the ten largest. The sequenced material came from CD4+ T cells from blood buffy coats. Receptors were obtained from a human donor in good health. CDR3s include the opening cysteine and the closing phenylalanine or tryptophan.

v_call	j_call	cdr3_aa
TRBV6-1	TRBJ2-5	CASEAGGRETQYF
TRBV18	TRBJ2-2	CASSPGRNTGELFF
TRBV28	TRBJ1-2	CASSLWAAEVETQEGYTF
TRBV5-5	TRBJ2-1	CASSLVGGAHNEQFF
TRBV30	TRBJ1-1	CAWSVRAAIEAFF
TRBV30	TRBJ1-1	CAWSKIGGRTEAFF
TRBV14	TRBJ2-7	CASSQAASRRERYF
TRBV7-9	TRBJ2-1	CASSLTAAYNEQFF
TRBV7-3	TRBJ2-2	CASSRDGSNTGELFF
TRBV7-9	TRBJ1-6	CASSFGGSSSPLHF
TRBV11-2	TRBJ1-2	CASSTDRQNTPTF
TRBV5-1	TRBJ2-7	CASSAPGAGGEEQYF
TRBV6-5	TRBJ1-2	CASTRDRSNYGYTF
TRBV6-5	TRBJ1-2	CASSSTGEYGYTF
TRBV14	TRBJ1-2	CASSESGYGYTF
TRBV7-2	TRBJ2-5	CASSPLASETQYF
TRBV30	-	CALTPDSYEQYF
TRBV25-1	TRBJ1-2	CASSARAAGYGYTF